This T cell receptor (beta chain) was identified in a study of metastatic and nonmetastatic thyroid tumors. Study at large: It was across blood and tumor or nodule tissue from malignant and benign thyroid patients that repertoires were compared.

Per germline, CDR1 DFQATT and CDR2 SNEGSKA (reference sequence). The CDR3 is 15 residues long. Trimming took off 0 bases at V and 5 bases at J, with 16 bases between the two ends. This clone was counted many times. Original data processing: CDR3 was compared across clinicopathological groups, and the resulting differences were used to build a distant-metastasis classifier for papillary thyroid cancer. TCRdb reanalyzed the PCR reads with MiXCR. None of the V and J calls come from the authors' own analysis; TCRdb made them. The sample gives about 40,000 clones, about a sixth of which show up once; 3% to 4.5% is in the top ten. No patient received treatment before thyroid surgery.

The chain links TRBV20-1 to TRBJ1-1, with D perhaps TRBD1 (5 bases). The origin of this receptor is a female donor with papillary thyroid cancer or a benign thyroid nodule (not recorded which). Some clones in this sample may be carry-over from other donors' samples. Sequenced sample: blood. Here the CDR3 reads CSARDFPGRVTEAFF. Here the CDR3 DNA reads TGCAGTGCTAGAGATTTTCCAGGGCGGGTTACTGAAGCTTTCTTT.